This is a list of T cell receptor beta chains from one sample in a study of shared clonotypes between healthy human individuals. Method: immunoSEQ multiplex PCR; TCRdb's copy keeps in-frame clones and lacks some. The repertoire holds around 700,000 clones, roughly 73% seen once, with around 1.8% in the top ten. The source material was memory CD4+ T cells sorted from blood. These receptors all come from a woman aged 25 to 39 in good health. CDR3s include the opening cysteine and the closing phenylalanine or tryptophan. Fields, in order: clone size, J gene, D gene, V gene, CDR3 protein, CDR3 DNA. The D gene is left open where the match is weak. Clone size, where shown, is once, few, many, or a class for clones that have expanded.

- TRBJ2-5 TRBD2 TRBV19 CASSLGTSGSTLRETQYF TGTGCCAGTAGTCTCGGGACTAGCGGGAGTACTTTGAGAGAGACCCAGTACTTC
- TRBJ1-2 - TRBV5-1 CASSGATGIGYTF TGCGCCAGCAGCGGGGCCACAGGGATCGGCTACACCTTC
- TRBJ2-7 TRBD2 TRBV10-3 CAVGTSYEQYF TGTGCCGTTGGGACTAGCTACGAGCAGTACTTC
- TRBJ2-7 - TRBV29-1 CSVAGRQGVGEQYF TGCAGCGTCGCCGGGAGGCAGGGGGTTGGCGAGCAGTACTTC
- TRBJ1-2 TRBD1 TRBV6-1 CASREQGASYYGYTF TGTGCCAGCAGGGAGCAGGGGGCCTCTTACTATGGCTACACCTTC
few TRBJ2-2 - TRBV11-2 CASSKQGALGRELFF TGTGCCAGCAGCAAACAAGGGGCCCTAGGCCGGGAGCTGTTTTTT
- TRBJ1-4 - TRBV7-9 CASSLGGDEKLFF TGTGCCAGCAGCTTAGGAGGCGATGAAAAACTGTTTTTT
once TRBJ2-7 TRBD2 TRBV27 CASSSALAVRYEQYF TGTGCCAGCAGTTCGGCACTAGCGGTTAGGTACGAGCAGTACTTC
- TRBJ2-7 - TRBV7-9 CASSLAIGEQYF TGTGCCAGCAGCTTAGCGATCGGCGAGCAGTACTTC
- TRBJ2-1 - TRBV6-6 CASSYSPGRYNEQFF TGTGCCAGCAGTTACTCCCCAGGCAGGTACAATGAGCAGTTCTTC
- TRBJ2-3 TRBD2 TRBV9 CASSPGLAPDTQYF TGTGCCAGCAGCCCAGGACTAGCTCCAGATACGCAGTATTTT
- TRBJ2-2 - TRBV5-1 CASSLQGTPRTGELFF TGCGCCAGCAGCTTACAGGGAACCCCGCGCACCGGGGAGCTGTTTTTT
- TRBJ2-5 TRBD2 TRBV7-9 CASSPKGGLEETQYF TGTGCCAGCAGCCCGAAGGGGGGACTAGAAGAGACCCAGTACTTC
- TRBJ1-5 - TRBV4-1 CASSQAGGEAKPQHF TGCGCCAGCAGCCAAGCAGGCGGGGAGGCGAAGCCCCAGCATTTT
few TRBJ2-3 TRBD1 TRBV6-4 CASSVDRGDTQYF TGTGCCAGCAGTGTGGACAGGGGGGATACGCAGTATTTT